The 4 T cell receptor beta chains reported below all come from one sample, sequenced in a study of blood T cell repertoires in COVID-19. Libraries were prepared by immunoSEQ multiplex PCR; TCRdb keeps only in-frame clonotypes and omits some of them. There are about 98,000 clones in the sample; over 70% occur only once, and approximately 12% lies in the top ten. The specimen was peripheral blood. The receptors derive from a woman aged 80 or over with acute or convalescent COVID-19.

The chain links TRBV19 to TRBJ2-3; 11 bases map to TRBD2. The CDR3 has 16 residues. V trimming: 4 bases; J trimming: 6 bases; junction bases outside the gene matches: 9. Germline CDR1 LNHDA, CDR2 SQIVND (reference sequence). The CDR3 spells CASSNPSGGPRDTQYF. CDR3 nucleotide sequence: TGTGCCAGTAGTAACCCTAGCGGGGGGCCTAGGGATACGCAGTATTTT.

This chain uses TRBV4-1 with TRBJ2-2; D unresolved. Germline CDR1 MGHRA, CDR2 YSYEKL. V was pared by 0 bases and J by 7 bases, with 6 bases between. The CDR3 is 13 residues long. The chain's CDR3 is CASSQDRSGELFF. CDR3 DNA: TGCGCCAGCAGCCAAGATCGGAGCGGGGAGCTGTTTTTT.

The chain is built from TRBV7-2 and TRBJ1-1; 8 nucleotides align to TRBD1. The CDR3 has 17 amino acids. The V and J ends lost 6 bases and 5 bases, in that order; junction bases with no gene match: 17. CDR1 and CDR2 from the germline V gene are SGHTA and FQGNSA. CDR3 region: CASRYRGGLQGRTEAFF. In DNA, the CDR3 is TGTGCCAGCAGATACAGGGGGGGTCTACAGGGTCGGACTGAAGCTTTCTTT. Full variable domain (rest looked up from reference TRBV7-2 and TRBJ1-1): GAGVSQSPSNKVTEKGKDVELRCDPISGHTALYWYRQSLGQGLEFLIYFQGNSAPDKSGLPSDRFSAERTGGSVSTLTIQRTQQEDSAVYLCASRYRGGLQGRTEAFFGQGTRLTVV.

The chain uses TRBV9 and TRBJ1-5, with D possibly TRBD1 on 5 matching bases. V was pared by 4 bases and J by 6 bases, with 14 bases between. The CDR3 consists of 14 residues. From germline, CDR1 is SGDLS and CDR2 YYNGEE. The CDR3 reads CASSPGAGIQPQHF. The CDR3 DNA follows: TGTGCCAGCAGCCCGGGCGCAGGGATTCAGCCCCAGCATTTT. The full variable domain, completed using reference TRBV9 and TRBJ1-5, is DSGVTQTPKHLITATGQRVTLRCSPRSGDLSVYWYQQSLDQGLQFLIQYYNGEERAKGNILERFSAQQFPDLHSELNLSSLELGDSALYFCASSPGAGIQPQHFGDGTRLSIL.